Listed below are T cell receptor beta chains from one sample, sequenced in a study of cytomegalovirus exposure and HLA in healthy donors. The method was immunoSEQ multiplex PCR; TCRdb's version includes in-frame clones alone and lacks a portion of them. The data contain 150,000 to 200,000 clones, around 84% of them singletons. Sequenced input: PBMCs. These receptors were collected from a woman between 18 and 29 years old in good health and CMV-seronegative. The CDR3 runs from the conserved cysteine through the conserved F or W.

J gene,V gene,CDR3 length,CDR3 protein
TRBJ2-1,TRBV7-6,15,CASSLFSAGGQLPFF
TRBJ2-3,TRBV11-3,14,CASSFFLSTDTQYF
TRBJ2-3,TRBV5-1,16,CASSPTSGGASDTQYF
TRBJ1-3,TRBV7-2,16,CASSFLGTGLGNTIYF
TRBJ2-7,TRBV6-1,15,CASSEAQGVAYEQYF
TRBJ1-1,TRBV30,14,CAWSITAMNTEAFF
TRBJ2-5,TRBV7-9,15,CASSHAASGEETQYF
TRBJ2-7,TRBV27,14,CASSLAVQSYEQYF
TRBJ2-5,TRBV5-4,12,CASSLGSETQYF
TRBJ1-5,TRBV5-8,15,CASSWGGDGNQPQHF
TRBJ2-3,TRBV6-1,15,CASSATSGTSDTQYF
TRBJ1-2,TRBV27,15,CASSRAPTGNYGYTF
TRBJ1-1,TRBV2,12,CASSEGGTEAFF